This TCR beta chain stems from a study of CD8 T cells in Susac syndrome. Germline CDR1 reads MNHEY; CDR2 reads SVGAGI. The CDR3 is 12 residues long. V was cut by 6 bases and J by 7 bases, with 13 bases left in between. The RNA input was roughly 0.45 to 1 ug, and it was reverse transcribed with random hexamers. TCRdb fed the immunoSEQ multiplex PCR reads into MiXCR, producing one record per CDR3 protein. The sample consists of over 100,000 distinct CDR3 sequences, just under 95% of them appearing once. The table lists this clonotype with a count of one. The clonotype originates from a human donor in good health. V and J are TRBV6-5 and TRBJ2-7, with D perhaps TRBD2 (6 bases). Sequencing used CD8+ T cells from PBMCs. As DNA, the CDR3 is TGTGCCAGCAGGACTAGTAGTCGGGAGCAGTACTTC. It translates to CASRTSSREQYF.